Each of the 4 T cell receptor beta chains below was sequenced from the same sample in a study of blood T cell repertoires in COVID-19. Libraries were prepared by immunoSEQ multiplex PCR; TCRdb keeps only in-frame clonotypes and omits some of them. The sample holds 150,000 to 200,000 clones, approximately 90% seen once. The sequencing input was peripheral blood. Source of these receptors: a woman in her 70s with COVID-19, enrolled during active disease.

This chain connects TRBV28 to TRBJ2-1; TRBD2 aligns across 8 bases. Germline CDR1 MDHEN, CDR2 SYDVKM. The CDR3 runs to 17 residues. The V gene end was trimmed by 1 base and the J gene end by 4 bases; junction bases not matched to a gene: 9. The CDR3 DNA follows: TGTGCCAGCAGTTTATCGGGAATAGCGGGAACATACAATGAGCAGTTCTTC. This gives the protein CASSLSGIAGTYNEQFF.

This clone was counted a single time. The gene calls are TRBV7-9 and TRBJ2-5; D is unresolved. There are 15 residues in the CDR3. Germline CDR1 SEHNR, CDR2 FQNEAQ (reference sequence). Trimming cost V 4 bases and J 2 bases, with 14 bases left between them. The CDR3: CASSSTGHLQETQYF. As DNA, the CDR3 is TGTGCCAGCAGCTCGACGGGTCACCTACAAGAGACCCAGTACTTC. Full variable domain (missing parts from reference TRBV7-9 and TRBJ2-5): DTGVSQNPRHKITKRGQNVTFRCDPISEHNRLYWYRQTLGQGPEFLTYFQNEAQLEKSRLLSDRFSAERPKGSFSTLEIQRTEQGDSAMYLCASSSTGHLQETQYFGPGTRLLVL.

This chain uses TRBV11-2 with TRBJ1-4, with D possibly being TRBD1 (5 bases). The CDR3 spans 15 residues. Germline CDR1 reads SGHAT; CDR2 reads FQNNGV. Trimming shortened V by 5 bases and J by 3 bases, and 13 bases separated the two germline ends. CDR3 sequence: CASSRGAGPNEKLFF. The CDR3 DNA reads TGTGCCAGCAGCCGCGGGGCAGGGCCTAATGAAAAACTGTTTTTT. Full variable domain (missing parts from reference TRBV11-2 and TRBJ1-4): EAGVAQSPRYKIIEKRQSVAFWCNPISGHATLYWYQQILGQGPKLLIQFQNNGVVDDSQLPKDRFSAERLKGVDSTLKIQPAKLEDSAVYLCASSRGAGPNEKLFFGSGTQLSVL.

Written as DNA, the CDR3 is TGCGCCAGCAGCTACCCCCCTGGGACTAGCGGGAGAGGAGATACGCAGTATTTT. It specifies CASSYPPGTSGRGDTQYF. The chain recombines TRBV5-1 with TRBJ2-3, with 14 bases identical to TRBD2. The germline V gene has CDR1 SGHRS and CDR2 YFSETQ. There are 18 residues in the CDR3. V lost 3 bases, J lost 5 bases, and 11 bases stayed unmatched.